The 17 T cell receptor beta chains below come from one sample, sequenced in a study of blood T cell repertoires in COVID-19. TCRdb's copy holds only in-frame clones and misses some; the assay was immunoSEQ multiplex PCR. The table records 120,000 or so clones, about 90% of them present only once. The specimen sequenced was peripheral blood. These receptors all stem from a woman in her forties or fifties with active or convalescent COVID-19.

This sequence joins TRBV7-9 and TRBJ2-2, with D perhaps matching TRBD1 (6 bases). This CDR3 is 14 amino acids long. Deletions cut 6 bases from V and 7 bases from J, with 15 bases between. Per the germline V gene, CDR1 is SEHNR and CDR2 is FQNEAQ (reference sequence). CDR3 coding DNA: TGTGCCAGCAGTCCGCAGGGGTACGACGGGGAGCTGTTTTTT. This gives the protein CASSPQGYDGELFF.

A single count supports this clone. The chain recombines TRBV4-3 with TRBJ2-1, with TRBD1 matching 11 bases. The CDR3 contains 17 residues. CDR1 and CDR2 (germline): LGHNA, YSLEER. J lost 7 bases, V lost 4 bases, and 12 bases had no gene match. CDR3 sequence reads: CASSPSPGTGGRNEQFF. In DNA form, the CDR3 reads TGCGCCAGCAGCCCATCGCCCGGGACAGGGGGAAGGAATGAGCAGTTCTTC.

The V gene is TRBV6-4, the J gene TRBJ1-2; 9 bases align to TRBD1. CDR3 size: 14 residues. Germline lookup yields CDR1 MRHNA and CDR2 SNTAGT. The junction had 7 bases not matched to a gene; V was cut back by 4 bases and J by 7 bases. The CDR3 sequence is CASSGQGGLGGYTF. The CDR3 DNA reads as TGTGCCAGCAGTGGACAGGGGGGTCTTGGTGGCTACACCTTC.

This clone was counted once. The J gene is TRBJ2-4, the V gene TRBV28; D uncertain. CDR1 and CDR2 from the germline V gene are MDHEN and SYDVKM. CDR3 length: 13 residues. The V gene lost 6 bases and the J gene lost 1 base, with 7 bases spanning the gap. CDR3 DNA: TGTGCCAGCAGAGACTGGGCCAAAAACATTCAGTACTTC. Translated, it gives CASRDWAKNIQYF.

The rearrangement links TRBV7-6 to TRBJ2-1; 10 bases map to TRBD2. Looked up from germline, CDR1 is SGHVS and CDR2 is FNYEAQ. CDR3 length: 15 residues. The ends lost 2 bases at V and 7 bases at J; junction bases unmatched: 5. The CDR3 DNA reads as TGTGCCAGCAGCTTATGGCTAGCGGGAGTTAATGAGCAGTTCTTC. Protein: CASSLWLAGVNEQFF.

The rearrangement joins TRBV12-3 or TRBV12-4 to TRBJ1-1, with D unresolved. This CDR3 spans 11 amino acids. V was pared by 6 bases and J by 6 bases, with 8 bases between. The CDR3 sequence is CASRSAAEAFF. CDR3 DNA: TGTGCCAGCAGGTCGGCGGCTGAAGCTTTCTTT.

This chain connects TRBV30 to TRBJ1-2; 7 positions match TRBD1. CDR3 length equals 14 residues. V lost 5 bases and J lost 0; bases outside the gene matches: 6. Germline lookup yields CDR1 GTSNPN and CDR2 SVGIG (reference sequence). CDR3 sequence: CAWAGDRANYGYTF. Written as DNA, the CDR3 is TGTGCCTGGGCTGGGGACAGAGCTAACTATGGCTACACCTTC. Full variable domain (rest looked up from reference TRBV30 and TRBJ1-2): SQTIHQWPATLVQPVGSPLSLECTVEGTSNPNLYWYRQAAGRGLQLLFYSVGIGQISSEVPQNLSASRPQDRQFILSSKKLLLSDSGFYLCAWAGDRANYGYTFGSGTRLTVV.

The CDR3 protein is CASSWDRGRLRNQPQHF. The CDR3 nucleotides are TGCGCCAGCAGTTGGGACAGGGGGCGCCTCCGCAATCAGCCCCAGCATTTT. This chain joins TRBV5-1 and TRBJ1-5; 12 nucleotides align to TRBD1. V was clipped by 5 bases and J by 2 bases; unmatched bases: 8. Germline V gene lookup returns CDR1 SGHRS and CDR2 YFSETQ. This CDR3 contains 17 residues. Variable domain in full (rest from reference TRBV5-1 and TRBJ1-5): KAGVTQTPRYLIKTRGQQVTLSCSPISGHRSVSWYQQTPGQGLQFLFEYFSETQRNKGNFPGRFSGRQFSNSRSEMNVSTLELGDSALYLCASSWDRGRLRNQPQHFGDGTRLSIL.

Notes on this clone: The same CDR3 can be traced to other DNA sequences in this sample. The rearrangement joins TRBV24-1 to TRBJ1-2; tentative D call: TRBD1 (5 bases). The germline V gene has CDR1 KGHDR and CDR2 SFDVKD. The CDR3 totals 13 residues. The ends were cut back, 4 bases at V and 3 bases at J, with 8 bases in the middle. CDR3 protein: CATSDRGYYGYTF. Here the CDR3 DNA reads TGTGCCACCAGTGACCGGGGGTACTATGGCTACACCTTC.

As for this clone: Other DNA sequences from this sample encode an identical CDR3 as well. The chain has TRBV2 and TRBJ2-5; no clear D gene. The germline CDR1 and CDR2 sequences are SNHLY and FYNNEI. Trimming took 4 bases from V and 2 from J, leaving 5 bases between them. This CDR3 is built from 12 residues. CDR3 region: CASSVQQETQYF. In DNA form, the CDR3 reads TGTGCCAGCAGTGTTCAGCAAGAGACCCAGTACTTC.

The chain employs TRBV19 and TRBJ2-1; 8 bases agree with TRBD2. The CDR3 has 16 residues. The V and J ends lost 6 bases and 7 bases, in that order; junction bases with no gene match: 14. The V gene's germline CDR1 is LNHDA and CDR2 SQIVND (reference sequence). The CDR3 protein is CASRRLAGTSSNEQFF. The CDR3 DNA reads TGTGCCAGTAGACGATTAGCGGGAACCTCGTCGAATGAGCAGTTCTTC.

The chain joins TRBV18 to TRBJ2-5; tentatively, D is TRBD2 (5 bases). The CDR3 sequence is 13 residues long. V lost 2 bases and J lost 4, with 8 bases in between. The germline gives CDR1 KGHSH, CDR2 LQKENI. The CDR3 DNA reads TGTGCCAGCTCACCAGAGGGTTTAGAGACCCAGTACTTC. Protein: CASSPEGLETQYF. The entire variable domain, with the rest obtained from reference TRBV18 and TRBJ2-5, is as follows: NAGVMQNPRHLVRRRGQEARLRCSPMKGHSHVYWYRQLPEEGLKFMVYLQKENIIDESGMPKERFSAEFPKEGPSILRIQQVVRGDSAAYFCASSPEGLETQYFGPGTRLLVL.

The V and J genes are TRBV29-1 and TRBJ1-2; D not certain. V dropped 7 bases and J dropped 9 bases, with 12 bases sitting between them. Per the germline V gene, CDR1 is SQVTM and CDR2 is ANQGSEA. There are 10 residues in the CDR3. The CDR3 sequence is CSAYLESYTF. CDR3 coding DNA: TGCAGCGCATATCTCGAGAGCTACACCTTC.

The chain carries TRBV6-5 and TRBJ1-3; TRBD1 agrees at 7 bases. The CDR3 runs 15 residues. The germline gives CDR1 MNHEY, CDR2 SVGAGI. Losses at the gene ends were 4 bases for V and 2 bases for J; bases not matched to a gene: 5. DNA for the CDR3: TGTGCCAGCAGTTCAAACAGGGGAGCTGGAAACACCATATATTTT. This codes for CASSSNRGAGNTIYF.

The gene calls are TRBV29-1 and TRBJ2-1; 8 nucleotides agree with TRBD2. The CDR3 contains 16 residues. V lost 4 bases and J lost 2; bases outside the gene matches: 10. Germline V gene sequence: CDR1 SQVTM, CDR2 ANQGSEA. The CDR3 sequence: CSVVPAGAGAYNEQFF. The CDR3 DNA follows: TGCAGCGTTGTACCAGCGGGAGCTGGAGCCTACAATGAGCAGTTCTTC.

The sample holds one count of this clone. In DNA form, the CDR3 reads TGTGCCAGTAGTATGGAGGAGGGACGGCCCCAGCATTTT. Amino acid sequence: CASSMEEGRPQHF. The chain combines TRBV19 with TRBJ1-5; tentatively, D is TRBD1 (5 bases). V shed 3 bases and J shed 9 bases, with 12 bases lying between them. The germline V gene encodes CDR1 LNHDA and CDR2 SQIVND (reference sequence). The CDR3 loop spans 13 amino acids.

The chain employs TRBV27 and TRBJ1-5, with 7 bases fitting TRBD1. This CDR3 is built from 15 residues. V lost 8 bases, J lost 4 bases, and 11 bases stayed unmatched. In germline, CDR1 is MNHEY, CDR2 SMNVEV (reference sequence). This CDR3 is CASSPRGRGNQPQHF. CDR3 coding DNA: TGTGCCAGCTCTCCCAGGGGGAGAGGGAATCAGCCCCAGCATTTT.